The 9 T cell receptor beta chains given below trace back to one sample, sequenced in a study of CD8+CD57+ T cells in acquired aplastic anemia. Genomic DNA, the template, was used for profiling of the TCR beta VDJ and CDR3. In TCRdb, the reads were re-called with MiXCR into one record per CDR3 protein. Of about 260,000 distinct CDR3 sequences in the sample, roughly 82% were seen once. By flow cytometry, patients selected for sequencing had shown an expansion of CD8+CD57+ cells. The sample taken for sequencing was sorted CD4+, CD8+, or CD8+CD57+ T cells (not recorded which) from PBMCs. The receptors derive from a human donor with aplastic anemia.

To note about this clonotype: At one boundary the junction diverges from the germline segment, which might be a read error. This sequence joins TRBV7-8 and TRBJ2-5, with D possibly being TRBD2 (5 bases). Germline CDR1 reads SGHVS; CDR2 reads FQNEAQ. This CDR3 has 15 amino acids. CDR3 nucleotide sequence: TGTGCCAGCAGCTTAACTAGATATACGAGCAGTACCCCGTACTTC. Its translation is CASSLTRYTSSTPYF.

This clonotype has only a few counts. For the CDR3, the DNA is TGTGCCAGCAGCGTAGCAGCCGGGGAGCTGTTTTTT. Residues: CASSVAAGELFF. V usage is TRBV9 and J usage is TRBJ1-5; D gene uncertain. The J call may be in error: the DNA end matches TRBJ2-2 better. CDR3 length: 12 residues. The germline gives CDR1 SGDLS, CDR2 YYNGEE.

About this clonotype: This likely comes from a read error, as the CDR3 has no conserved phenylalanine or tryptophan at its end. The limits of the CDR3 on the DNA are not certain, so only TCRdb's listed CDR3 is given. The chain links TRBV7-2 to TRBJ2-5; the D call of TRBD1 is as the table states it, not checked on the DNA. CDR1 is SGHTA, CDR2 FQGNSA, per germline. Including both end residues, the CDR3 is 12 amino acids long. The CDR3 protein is CASHWARDAQVY.

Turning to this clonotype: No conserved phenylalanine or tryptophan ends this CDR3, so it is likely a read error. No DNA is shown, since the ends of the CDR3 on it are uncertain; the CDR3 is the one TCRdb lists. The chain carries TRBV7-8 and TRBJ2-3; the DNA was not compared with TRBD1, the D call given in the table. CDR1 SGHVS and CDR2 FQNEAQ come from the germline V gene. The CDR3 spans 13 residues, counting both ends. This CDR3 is CASRVGGSHTTQY.

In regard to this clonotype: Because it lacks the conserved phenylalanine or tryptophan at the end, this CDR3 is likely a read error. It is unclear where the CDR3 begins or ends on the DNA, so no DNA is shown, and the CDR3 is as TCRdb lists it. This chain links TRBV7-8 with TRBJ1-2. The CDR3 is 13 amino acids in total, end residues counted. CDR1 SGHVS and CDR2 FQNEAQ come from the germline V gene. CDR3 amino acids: CASSLAGGPDSRY.

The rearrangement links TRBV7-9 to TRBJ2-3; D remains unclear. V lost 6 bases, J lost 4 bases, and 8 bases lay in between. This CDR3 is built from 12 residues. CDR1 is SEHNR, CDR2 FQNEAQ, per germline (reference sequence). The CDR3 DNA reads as TGTGCCAGCAGGACCCCCCCAGATACGCAGTATTTT. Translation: CASRTPPDTQYF.

This CDR3 is CASSQSSGGYYEQYF. CDR3 coding DNA: TGTGCCAGCAGTCAGTCTAGTGGGGGATACTACGAGCAGTACTTC. The rearrangement links TRBV2 to TRBJ2-7; D assignment may be TRBD1 or TRBD2 (5 bases each). The CDR3 is 15 amino acids. Germline V gene data show CDR1 as SNHLY and CDR2 as FYNNEI. Between the trimmed V and J ends, which lost 5 bases and 3 bases, there was a span of 17 bases.

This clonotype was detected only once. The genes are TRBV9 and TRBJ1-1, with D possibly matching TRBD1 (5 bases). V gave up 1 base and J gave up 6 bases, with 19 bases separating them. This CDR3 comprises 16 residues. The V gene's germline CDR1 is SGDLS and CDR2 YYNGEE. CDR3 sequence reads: CASSVRGAGSEPEAFF. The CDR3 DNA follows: TGTGCCAGCAGCGTACGCGGGGCGGGATCGGAGCCTGAAGCTTTCTTT.

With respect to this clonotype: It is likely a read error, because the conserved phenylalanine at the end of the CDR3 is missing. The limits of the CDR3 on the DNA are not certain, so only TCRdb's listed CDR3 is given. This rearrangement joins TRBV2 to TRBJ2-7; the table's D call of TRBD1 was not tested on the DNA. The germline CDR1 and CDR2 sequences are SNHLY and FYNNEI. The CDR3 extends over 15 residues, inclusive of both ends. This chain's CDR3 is CASGDGGTDTYDFYS.